This T cell receptor beta chain was recovered during a study of blood T cell repertoires in COVID-19. About the study: Spain, Italy and the United States supplied samples that represented acute and convalescent COVID-19.

Germline V CDR1 and CDR2: KGHDR, SFDVKD. Trimming cost V 4 bases and J 4 bases; bases outside gene matches: 16. The CDR3 contains 19 residues. As processed by the authors: Using reference gene primer amplification, nucleated cell counts were estimated. The assay was immunoSEQ multiplex PCR, and TCRdb's table has in-frame clones only and misses some. V and J calls and clone size follow that table, whereas D and trimming were derived from the DNA. Among 350,000 or so clones, around 91% were seen once, and the ten largest hold around 7%. This TCR derives from a man aged 18 to 30 with active or convalescent COVID-19. Sample: peripheral blood. The chain has TRBV24-1 and TRBJ2-1, with 9 nucleotides matching TRBD2. This CDR3 is CATSESGTSWSGDYNEQFF. The DNA of the CDR3 is TGTGCCACCAGTGAGTCCGGGACTAGCTGGTCGGGGGATTACAATGAGCAGTTCTTC.